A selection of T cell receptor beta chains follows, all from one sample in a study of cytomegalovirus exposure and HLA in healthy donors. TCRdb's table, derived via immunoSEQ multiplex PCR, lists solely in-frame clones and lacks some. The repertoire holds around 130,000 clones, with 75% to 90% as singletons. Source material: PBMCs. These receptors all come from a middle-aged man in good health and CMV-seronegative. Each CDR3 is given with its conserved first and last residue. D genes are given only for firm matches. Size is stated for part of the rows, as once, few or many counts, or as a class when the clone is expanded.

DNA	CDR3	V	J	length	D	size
TGTGCCAGCAGTCTCAGGCCCTACCGACTAGCGGGGGGGAAAGAGACCCAGTACTTC	CASSLRPYRLAGGKETQYF	TRBV28	TRBJ2-5	19	TRBD2	NA
TGTGCCAGCAGGGAAGGGGGGGCTGGGGCCAACGTCCTGACTTTC	CASREGGAGANVLTF	TRBV28	TRBJ2-6	15	NA	once
TGCACCAGCAGCCAAGTAGCGTACAATGAGCAGTTCTTC	CTSSQVAYNEQFF	TRBV1	TRBJ2-1	13	NA	few
TGTGCCAGCAGCTTGTACACGCCGTACCAAGAGACCCAGTACTTC	CASSLYTPYQETQYF	TRBV5-6	TRBJ2-5	15	NA	NA
TGTGCCACCGAACAGGGGGCCAATGAGCAGTTCTTC	CATEQGANEQFF	TRBV19	TRBJ2-1	12	TRBD1	NA
TGTGCCAGCGGGACAGGGAATGCTCAGCCCCAGCATTTT	CASGTGNAQPQHF	TRBV2	TRBJ1-5	13	TRBD1	NA
TGTGCCAGCAGTTACTCCGCCGCCAGGAATCAGCCCCAGCATTTT	CASSYSAARNQPQHF	TRBV6-5	TRBJ1-5	15	NA	NA
TGTGCCAGCAGTTATAGCGGTGATACGCAGTATTTT	CASSYSGDTQYF	TRBV6-5	TRBJ2-3	12	NA	NA
TGTGCCAGCTCACGTTCGCAGGGGGCCTGGGGGGACAATCAGCCCCAGCATTTT	CASSRSQGAWGDNQPQHF	TRBV18	TRBJ1-5	18	TRBD1	NA
TGTGCCAGCAATATCGGGAGCACTGAAGCTTTCTTT	CASNIGSTEAFF	TRBV28	TRBJ1-1	12	NA	NA
TGTGCCAGCAGTTTCGGAGCTAGCGGGGCGCAGTATTTT	CASSFGASGAQYF	TRBV6-5	TRBJ2-3	13	TRBD2	once
TGCGCCAGCACCGGGACAGCGAACACTGAAGCTTTCTTT	CASTGTANTEAFF	TRBV5-1	TRBJ1-1	13	TRBD1	NA
TGCAGCGTTGAAAGGGACAGGACGTATCAAGAGACCCAGTACTTC	CSVERDRTYQETQYF	TRBV29-1	TRBJ2-5	15	TRBD1	NA
TGTGCCAGCACCGGGGAACTCCCACTCTACACCTTC	CASTGELPLYTF	TRBV2	TRBJ1-2	12	NA	NA
TGCGCCAGCAGCCCCTCGACAGGGCTATACGAGCAGTACTTC	CASSPSTGLYEQYF	TRBV5-1	TRBJ2-7	14	TRBD1	NA
TGTGCCAGCAGCGTAGTTGGAGGGACAGGGGGCTTGAACACTGAAGCTTTCTTT	CASSVVGGTGGLNTEAFF	TRBV9	TRBJ1-1	18	TRBD1	NA